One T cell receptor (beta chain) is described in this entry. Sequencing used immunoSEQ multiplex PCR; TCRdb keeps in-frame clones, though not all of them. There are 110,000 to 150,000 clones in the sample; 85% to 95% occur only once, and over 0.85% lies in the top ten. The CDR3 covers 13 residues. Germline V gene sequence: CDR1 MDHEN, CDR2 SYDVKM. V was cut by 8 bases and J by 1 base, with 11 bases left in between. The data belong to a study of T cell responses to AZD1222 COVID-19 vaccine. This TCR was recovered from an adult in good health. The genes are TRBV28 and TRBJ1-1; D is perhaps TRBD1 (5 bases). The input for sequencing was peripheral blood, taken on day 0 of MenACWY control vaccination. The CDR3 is CASSTAQNTEAFF. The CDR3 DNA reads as TGTGCCAGCTCGACAGCACAGAACACTGAAGCTTTCTTT.